This entry describes one T cell receptor beta chain. Original analysis: Estimation of nucleated cell counts was performed using reference gene primer amplification. Generated by immunoSEQ multiplex PCR, the TCRdb table keeps only in-frame clones and is missing some. D and trimming come from the DNA, and the V and J calls and clone size come from that table. The sample includes nearly 45,000 clones, roughly 82% of them seen just once. This entry belongs to a study of blood T cell repertoires in COVID-19. About the research overall: Sites across the United States, Italy and Spain contributed samples from acute and convalescent COVID-19. PBMCs, B-cell-depleted T cells, or T cells were the source of the cDNA or gDNA that made up the material.

Germline-derived CDR1 and CDR2 are SGHDN and FVKESK. After removal of 6 bases from V and 7 bases from J, the junction contained 9 bases not matched to a gene. This CDR3 comprises 15 residues. This sequence joins TRBV14 and TRBJ1-6; 7 bases are shared with TRBD1. Sequences were obtained from peripheral blood. The TCR sequence derives from a human donor in a cohort sampled during active COVID-19. CDR3 coding DNA: TGTGCCAGCAGGCAATTGACAGGGTGGAATTCACCCCTCCACTTT. Amino acid sequence: CASRQLTGWNSPLHF.